This TCR beta chain was captured in a study of CD8+ T cells in alopecia areata. Study findings and constraints: For lesional scalp, especially alopecia totalis/universalis, clonality was higher than in normal scalp. Only a single nonresponder existed, so baseline CD8+ expansion links stay unclear.

Trimming took 3 bases from V and 6 from J, leaving 7 bases between them. Looked up from germline, CDR1 is SGHNT and CDR2 is YYREEE (reference sequence). This CDR3 region has 12 residues. Note on this clone: Its antigen is not identified.

RNA was extracted and reverse transcribed into cDNA as the sequencing template. The method was immunoSEQ multiplex PCR; TCRdb's version includes in-frame clones alone and lacks a portion of them. Of roughly 110,000 clones in the sample, around 50% were seen once. Treatment of the sample: oral pan-JAK inhibitor, 5-10 mg twice daily. Using a FACSAria, the CD4+ and CD8+ T cells were sorted from the PBMCs. This sequence originates from a human donor with alopecia areata. The chain has TRBV5-4 and TRBJ2-1, with unresolved D. This material consisted of CD8+ T cells sorted from blood, taken at week 24, from a patient treated with tofacitinib. This chain's CDR3 is CASSSHSNEQFF. For the CDR3, the DNA is TGTGCCAGCAGCTCTCATTCCAATGAGCAGTTCTTC.